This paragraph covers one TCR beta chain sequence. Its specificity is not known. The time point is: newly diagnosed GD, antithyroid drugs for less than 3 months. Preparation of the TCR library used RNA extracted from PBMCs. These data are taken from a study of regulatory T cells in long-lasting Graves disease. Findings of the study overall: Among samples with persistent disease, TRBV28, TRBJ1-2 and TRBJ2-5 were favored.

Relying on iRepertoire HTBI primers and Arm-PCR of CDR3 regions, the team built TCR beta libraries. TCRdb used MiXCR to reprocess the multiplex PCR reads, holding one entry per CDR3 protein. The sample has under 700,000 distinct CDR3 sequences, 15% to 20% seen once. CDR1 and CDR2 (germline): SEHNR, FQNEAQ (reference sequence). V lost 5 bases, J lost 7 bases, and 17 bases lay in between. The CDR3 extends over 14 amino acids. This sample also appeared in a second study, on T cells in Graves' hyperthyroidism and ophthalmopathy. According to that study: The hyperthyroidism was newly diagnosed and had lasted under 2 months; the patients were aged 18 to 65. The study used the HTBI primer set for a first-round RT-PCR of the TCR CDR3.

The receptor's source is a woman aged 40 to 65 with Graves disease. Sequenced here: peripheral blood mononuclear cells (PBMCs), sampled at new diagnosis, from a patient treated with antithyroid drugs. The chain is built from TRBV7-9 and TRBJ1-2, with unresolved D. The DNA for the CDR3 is TGTGCCAGCAGCGCAGACCTCGAATCGGGTGGCTACACCTTC. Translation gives CASSADLESGGYTF.